The 28 T cell receptor beta chains below were found in one sample sequenced in a study of blood T cell repertoires in COVID-19. Libraries were prepared by immunoSEQ multiplex PCR; TCRdb keeps only in-frame clonotypes and omits some of them. The profile shows 250,000 or so clones, around 84% of them singletons. Sample: PBMCs or T cells enriched from blood (not recorded which). Receptors were obtained from a woman aged 45-65 years who had been exposed to COVID-19.

The V and J genes are TRBV11-2 and TRBJ1-2, with 9 bases lining up with TRBD1. The CDR3 length is 14 residues. V lost 5 bases to trimming and J lost 8 bases; unmatched junction nucleotides: 9. Germline V lookup: CDR1 SGHAT, CDR2 FQNNGV. The CDR3 loop reads CASSQNRGREGYTF. The CDR3 nucleotides are TGTGCCAGCAGCCAGAACAGGGGGCGAGAAGGCTACACCTTC. The entire variable domain, with the rest obtained from reference TRBV11-2 and TRBJ1-2, is as follows: EAGVAQSPRYKIIEKRQSVAFWCNPISGHATLYWYQQILGQGPKLLIQFQNNGVVDDSQLPKDRFSAERLKGVDSTLKIQPAKLEDSAVYLCASSQNRGREGYTFGSGTRLTVV.

This chain uses TRBV4-3 with TRBJ1-2; possible D gene TRBD1, 5 bases. The CDR3 is 14 amino acids. Germline assignment: CDR1 LGHNA and CDR2 YSLEER. Trimming left V 0 bases short and J 4 bases short, with 9 bases between. CDR3 in DNA: TGCGCCAGCAGCCAAGATGTGGGGCCCTATGGCTACACCTTC. The encoded protein is CASSQDVGPYGYTF.

The chain joins TRBV30 to TRBJ1-2; D remains unclear. The CDR3 has 12 residues. V gave up 8 bases and J gave up 5 bases, with 15 bases separating them. Germline V gene sequence: CDR1 GTSNPN, CDR2 SVGIG (reference sequence). The CDR3 sequence: CARARGGYGYTF. The CDR3 DNA reads TGTGCCCGGGCACGGGGTGGATATGGCTACACCTTC. The full variable domain, in which reference TRBV30 and TRBJ1-2 provide the parts outside the CDR3, is SQTIHQWPATLVQPVGSPLSLECTVEGTSNPNLYWYRQAAGRGLQLLFYSVGIGQISSEVPQNLSASRPQDRQFILSSKKLLLSDSGFYLCARARGGYGYTFGSGTRLTVV.

This clone was counted a few times. The J gene is TRBJ1-5, the V gene TRBV24-1, with 8 nucleotides matching TRBD1. CDR1 and CDR2 from the germline V gene are KGHDR and SFDVKD. The CDR3 has 15 residues. Trimming at V came to 3 bases and at J to 6 bases, leaving 6 bases not matched to a gene. CDR3 nucleotides: TGTGCCACCAGTGATGCAGGGGGCTCTGGTCAGCCCCAGCATTTT. It is translated as CATSDAGGSGQPQHF.

This clone was seen a few times. The gene calls are TRBV4-3 and TRBJ1-1; 7 nucleotides align to TRBD1. Germline trimming cut 1 base from V and 5 bases from J; bases unmatched to any gene: 10. Germline lookup yields CDR1 LGHNA and CDR2 YSLEER. The CDR3 is made up of 16 amino acids. The CDR3 sequence is CASSQAPGQWETEAFF. The CDR3 DNA is TGCGCCAGCAGCCAAGCCCCGGGACAGTGGGAGACTGAAGCTTTCTTT.

The rearrangement links TRBV5-1 to TRBJ1-1; D is ambiguous. The germline V gene encodes CDR1 SGHRS and CDR2 YFSETQ. V was cut by 1 base and J by 0 bases, with 7 bases left in between. The length of the CDR3 is 14 residues. The CDR3 loop is CASSLNIMNTEAFF. CDR3 sequence (DNA): TGCGCCAGCAGCTTGAACATCATGAACACTGAAGCTTTCTTT.

The J gene is TRBJ2-1, the V gene TRBV19; 14 bases map to TRBD2. Germline V lookup: CDR1 LNHDA, CDR2 SQIVND (reference sequence). This CDR3 contains 18 residues. The ends lost 7 bases at V and 2 bases at J; junction bases unmatched: 10. The CDR3 spells CASTKRGTSGGPYNEQFF. CDR3 nucleotides: TGTGCCAGTACCAAGAGGGGGACTAGCGGGGGCCCCTACAATGAGCAGTTCTTC.

This clone came up once. The rearrangement links TRBV6-4 to TRBJ2-7; the match to TRBD2 covers 12 bases. This CDR3 comprises 15 residues. J gave up 2 bases and V 5 bases, and 4 bases lay outside the gene matches. Germline V gene data show CDR1 as MRHNA and CDR2 as SNTAGT. Here the CDR3 DNA reads TGTGCCAGCAGTCCCGGACTAGCGGGGCCCTACGAGCAGTACTTC. This gives the protein CASSPGLAGPYEQYF.

CDR3 amino acids: CASSPQGAEGYTF. The CDR3 DNA reads TGTGCCAGCAGCCCGCAGGGGGCAGAAGGCTACACCTTC. The V gene is TRBV3-1 (or the pseudogene TRBV3-2), the J gene TRBJ1-2, with TRBD1 matching over 8 bases. The CDR3 contains 13 residues. Trimming removed 4 bases from V and 8 bases from J; junction bases left unmatched: 6. Germline-derived CDR1 and CDR2 are LGHDT and YNNKEL (reference sequence).

This sequence joins TRBV5-1 and TRBJ1-1; the D is unclear. This CDR3 region has 15 residues. V lost 0 bases to trimming and J lost 1 base, with 10 bases between them. The germline V gene has CDR1 SGHRS and CDR2 YFSETQ. The CDR3 sequence: CASSLAQTENTEAFF. In DNA form, the CDR3 reads TGCGCCAGCAGCTTGGCCCAGACTGAGAACACTGAAGCTTTCTTT.

The rearrangement uses TRBV18 and TRBJ1-5; 10 bases line up with TRBD1. V was pared by 6 bases and J by 1 base, with 12 bases of the junction left unmatched. CDR3 length: 18 amino acids. Germline CDR1 reads KGHSH; CDR2 reads LQKENI. The CDR3 sequence is CASSLTGGADYSNQPQHF. The CDR3 coding sequence is TGTGCCAGCTCGCTGACAGGGGGCGCGGATTACAGCAATCAGCCCCAGCATTTT.

In DNA form, the CDR3 reads TGTGCCAGTAGTATGGCGGGAAGGAGAACTAATGAAAAACTGTTTTTT. It translates to CASSMAGRRTNEKLFF. This chain uses TRBV19 with TRBJ1-4; D is uncertain. Trimming pared 3 bases from V and 1 base from J, leaving 12 bases between. This CDR3 region has 16 residues. CDR1 and CDR2 (germline): LNHDA, SQIVND (reference sequence).

The chain has TRBV27 and TRBJ1-5, with TRBD1 matching over 8 bases. This CDR3 is built from 16 residues. V gave up 6 bases and J gave up 1 base; unmatched junction bases: 8. The germline CDR1 and CDR2 sequences are MNHEY and SMNVEV (reference sequence). CDR3 residues: CASSPATGVSNQPQHF. The CDR3 DNA is TGTGCCAGCAGCCCGGCGACAGGGGTAAGCAATCAGCCCCAGCATTTT.

This chain uses TRBV24-1 with TRBJ1-1, with D unclear. Germline CDR1 KGHDR, CDR2 SFDVKD. Trimming took off 4 bases at V and 3 bases at J, with 8 bases between the two ends. This CDR3 is built from 13 residues. The CDR3 sequence: CATSDQFYTEAFF. The CDR3 DNA reads as TGTGCCACCAGTGACCAATTTTACACTGAAGCTTTCTTT.

This clone showed up just once. V is TRBV27 and J is TRBJ2-1, with 9 bases lining up with TRBD2. The CDR3 is 16 residues long. J lost 5 bases, V lost 9 bases, and 14 bases had no gene match. Germline CDR1 MNHEY, CDR2 SMNVEV (reference sequence). This CDR3 is CARENQASGADNEQFF. In DNA, the CDR3 is TGTGCCAGGGAGAATCAGGCTAGCGGGGCCGACAATGAGCAGTTCTTC.

The chain couples TRBV27 to TRBJ2-1; D is uncertain. This CDR3 spans 14 amino acids. Trimming shortened V by 3 bases and J by 3 bases, and 9 bases separated the two germline ends. Germline CDR1 MNHEY, CDR2 SMNVEV (reference sequence). The CDR3 protein is CASSFFPLYNEQFF. CDR3 in DNA: TGTGCCAGCAGTTTCTTCCCTCTCTACAATGAGCAGTTCTTC.

This clone appeared once. The rearrangement joins TRBV11-3 to TRBJ2-2; 12 nucleotides align to TRBD2. Germline CDR1 SGHNT, CDR2 YENEEA. Trimming removed 5 bases from V and 2 bases from J; junction bases left unmatched: 6. There are 17 residues in the CDR3. CDR3 nucleotide sequence: TGTGCCAGCAGCCTCTCACTAGCGGGGGGAAACACCGGGGAGCTGTTTTTT. It codes for CASSLSLAGGNTGELFF.

This clone was found once. This chain links TRBV2 with TRBJ1-2, with unresolved D. The germline gives CDR1 SNHLY, CDR2 FYNNEI. The V and J ends lost 6 bases and 2 bases respectively, with 10 bases between them. This CDR3 is built from 13 residues. CDR3 amino acids: CASSEGTNYGYTF. CDR3 coding DNA: TGTGCCAGCAGCGAGGGTACCAACTATGGCTACACCTTC.

The chain joins TRBV11-2 to TRBJ1-1, with D possibly TRBD1 on 6 matching bases. Deletions cut 0 bases from V and 6 bases from J, with 20 bases between. The germline CDR1 and CDR2 sequences are SGHAT and FQNNGV. The CDR3 has 17 amino acids. CDR3 DNA: TGTGCCAGCAGCTTAGATCCGAACAGGGAAGGGTTCTCTGAAGCTTTCTTT. Translating gives CASSLDPNREGFSEAFF.

This clone occurred once. The chain has TRBV28 and TRBJ1-5, with 7 positions matching TRBD1. Germline V gene sequence: CDR1 MDHEN, CDR2 SYDVKM. The CDR3 consists of 13 residues. The trim removed 8 bases at V and 5 bases at J, leaving 6 bases unmatched. CDR3 amino acids: CASLGQADQPQHF. In DNA form, the CDR3 reads TGTGCCAGCTTAGGACAGGCGGATCAGCCCCAGCATTTT.

In this sample, this clone turned up a few times. The rearrangement joins TRBV5-1 to TRBJ2-7; 9 bases map to TRBD1. After removal of 7 bases from V and 4 bases from J, the junction contained 6 bases not matched to a gene. CDR3 length equals 13 residues. The germline V gene encodes CDR1 SGHRS and CDR2 YFSETQ. For the CDR3, the DNA is TGCGCCAGCGGGGCGACAGGGGGGTACGAGCAGTACTTC. Amino acid sequence: CASGATGGYEQYF.

The sample holds one count of this clone. This chain's CDR3 is CASSQGASPLNEQFF. The CDR3 bases are TGTGCCAGCAGCCAAGGGGCTAGCCCTCTCAATGAGCAGTTCTTC. The chain employs TRBV3-1 (or the pseudogene TRBV3-2) and TRBJ2-1; possibly TRBD2 for D (5 bases). The V end lost 1 base, the J end lost 6 bases, and 13 bases lay between the germline ends. CDR3 size: 15 residues. Per the germline V gene, CDR1 is LGHDT and CDR2 is YNNKEL (reference sequence).

The V and J genes are TRBV12-5 and TRBJ2-1; tentatively, D is TRBD1 (5 bases). CDR1 and CDR2 from the germline V gene are LGHNT and FRNRAP. There are 14 residues in the CDR3. Trimming pared 0 bases from V and 8 bases from J, leaving 11 bases between. DNA for the CDR3: TGTGCTAGTGGTTTGGTCGGACAAGCCGATGAGCAGTTCTTC. It yields the protein CASGLVGQADEQFF.

This chain joins TRBV7-8 and TRBJ1-5; D gene uncertain. Deletions cut 2 bases from V and 7 bases from J, with 9 bases between. Per germline, CDR1 SGHVS and CDR2 FQNEAQ. CDR3 length equals 13 residues. The CDR3 reads CASSLNLEQPQHF. CDR3 sequence (DNA): TGTGCCAGCAGCTTAAACCTCGAGCAGCCCCAGCATTTT.

The chain has TRBV19 and TRBJ1-5; perhaps TRBD1 as D (5 bases). Germline V gives CDR1 LNHDA, CDR2 SQIVND (reference sequence). The CDR3 consists of 13 residues. V was pared by 4 bases and J by 4 bases, with 8 bases between. CDR3 protein: CASSTDINQPQHF. The DNA for the CDR3 is TGTGCCAGTAGTACGGACATAAATCAGCCCCAGCATTTT.

A remark on this clone: At one end the junction does not follow the germline gene, possibly because of a read error. The chain recombines TRBV29-1 with TRBJ1-4; possible D gene TRBD1, 5 bases. CDR3 length: 15 amino acids. The V gene's germline CDR1 is SQVTM and CDR2 ANQGSEA. CDR3 DNA sequence: TGCAGCGCCATAACACCCGGGGGGGGTAATGAAAAGCTGTTTTTT. Translating it yields CSAITPGGGNEKLFF.

The chain is built from TRBV5-1 and TRBJ1-1; 8 nucleotides match TRBD1. The CDR3 covers 15 residues. Trimming at V came to 5 bases and at J to 5 bases, leaving 11 bases not matched to a gene. Per germline, CDR1 SGHRS and CDR2 YFSETQ. DNA for the CDR3: TGCGCCAGCAGATGGGGGCAGGGGGCAAATACTGAAGCTTTCTTT. Protein product: CASRWGQGANTEAFF.

This sequence joins TRBV12-5 and TRBJ2-1; maybe TRBD2 (5 bases). The CDR3 covers 16 residues. V lost 1 base, J lost 7 bases, and 17 bases lay in between. Germline assignment: CDR1 LGHNT and CDR2 FRNRAP. The CDR3 protein is CASGLDLEGVSNEQFF. Written as DNA, the CDR3 is TGTGCTAGTGGTTTGGATCTAGAGGGAGTCTCAAATGAGCAGTTCTTC.